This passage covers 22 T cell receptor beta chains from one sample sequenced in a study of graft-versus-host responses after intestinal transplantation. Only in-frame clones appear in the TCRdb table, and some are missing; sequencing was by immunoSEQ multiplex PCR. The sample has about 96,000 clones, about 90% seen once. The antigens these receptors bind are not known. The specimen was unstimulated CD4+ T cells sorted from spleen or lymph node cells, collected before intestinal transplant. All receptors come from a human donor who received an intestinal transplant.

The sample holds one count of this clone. Here the CDR3 reads CASRDSTAGNYGYTF. In DNA form, the CDR3 reads TGTGCCAGCAGGGACTCTACCGCGGGGAACTATGGCTACACCTTC. The chain is built from TRBV2 and TRBJ1-2; D is unclear. The germline gives CDR1 SNHLY, CDR2 FYNNEI. The CDR3 sequence is 15 residues long. V was pared by 6 bases and J by 2 bases, with 16 bases between.

In DNA form, the CDR3 reads TGTGCCAGCTCACCAGGACAGGGGGCGCTGAACACTGAAGCTTTCTTT. It translates to CASSPGQGALNTEAFF. This rearrangement joins TRBV18 to TRBJ1-1, with 11 nucleotides matching TRBD1. Unmatched junction bases numbered 2, after V lost 2 bases and J lost 0 bases. The germline V gene encodes CDR1 KGHSH and CDR2 LQKENI. The CDR3 covers 16 residues.

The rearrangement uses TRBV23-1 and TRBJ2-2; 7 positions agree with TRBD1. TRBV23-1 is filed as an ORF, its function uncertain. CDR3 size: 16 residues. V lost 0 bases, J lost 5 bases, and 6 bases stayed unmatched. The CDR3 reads CASSQSSGGGTGELFF. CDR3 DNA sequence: TGCGCCAGCAGTCAATCATCAGGGGGTGGGACCGGGGAGCTGTTTTTT.

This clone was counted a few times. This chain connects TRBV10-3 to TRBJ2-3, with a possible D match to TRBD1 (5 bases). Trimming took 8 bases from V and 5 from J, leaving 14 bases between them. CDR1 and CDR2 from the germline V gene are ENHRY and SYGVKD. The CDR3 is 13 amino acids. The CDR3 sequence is CAIAGSLEDTQYF. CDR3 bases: TGTGCCATCGCAGGGTCCCTGGAAGATACGCAGTATTTT.

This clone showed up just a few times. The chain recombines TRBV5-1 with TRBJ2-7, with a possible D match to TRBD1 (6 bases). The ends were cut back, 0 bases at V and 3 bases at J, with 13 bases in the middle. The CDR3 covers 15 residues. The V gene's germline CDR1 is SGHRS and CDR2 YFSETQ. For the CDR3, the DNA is TGCGCCAGCAGCTTGGAGGGCAGGGGAGTCTACGAGCAGTACTTC. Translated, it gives CASSLEGRGVYEQYF.

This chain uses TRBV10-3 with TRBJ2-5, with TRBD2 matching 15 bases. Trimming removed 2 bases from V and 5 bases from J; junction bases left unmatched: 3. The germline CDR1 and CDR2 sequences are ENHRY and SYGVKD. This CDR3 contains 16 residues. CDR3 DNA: TGTGCCATCAGTGAGACGGGGACTAGCGGGAGGGAGACCCAGTACTTC. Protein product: CAISETGTSGRETQYF.

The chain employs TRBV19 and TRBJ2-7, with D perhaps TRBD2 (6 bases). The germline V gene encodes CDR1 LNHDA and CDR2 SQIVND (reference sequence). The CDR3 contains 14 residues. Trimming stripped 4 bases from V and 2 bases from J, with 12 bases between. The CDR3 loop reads CASSRRDGTYEQYF. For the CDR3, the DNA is TGTGCCAGTAGTAGGCGGGACGGGACCTACGAGCAGTACTTC. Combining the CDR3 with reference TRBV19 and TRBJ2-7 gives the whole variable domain DGGITQSPKYLFRKEGQNVTLSCEQNLNHDAMYWYRQDPGQGLRLIYYSQIVNDFQKGDIAEGYSVSREKKESFPLTVTSAQKNPTAFYLCASSRRDGTYEQYFGPGTRLTVT.

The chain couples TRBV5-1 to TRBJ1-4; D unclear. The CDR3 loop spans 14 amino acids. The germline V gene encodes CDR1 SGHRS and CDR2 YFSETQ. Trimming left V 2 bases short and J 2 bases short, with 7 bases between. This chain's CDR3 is CASSFGSTNEKLFF. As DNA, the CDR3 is TGCGCCAGCAGCTTTGGGAGCACTAATGAAAAACTGTTTTTT.

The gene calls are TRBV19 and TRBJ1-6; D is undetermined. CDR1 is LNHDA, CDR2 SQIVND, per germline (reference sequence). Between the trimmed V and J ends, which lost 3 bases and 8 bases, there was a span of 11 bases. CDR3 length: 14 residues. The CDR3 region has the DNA TGTGCCAGTAGTATGTCCAGGCAGCATTCACCCCTCCACTTT. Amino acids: CASSMSRQHSPLHF.

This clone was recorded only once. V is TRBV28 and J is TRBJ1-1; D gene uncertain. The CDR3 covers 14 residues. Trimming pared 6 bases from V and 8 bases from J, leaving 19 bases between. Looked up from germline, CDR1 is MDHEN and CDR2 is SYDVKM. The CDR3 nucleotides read TGTGCCAGCAGAATAACTCGGGAGCTCGGGGAAGCTTTCTTT. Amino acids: CASRITRELGEAFF.

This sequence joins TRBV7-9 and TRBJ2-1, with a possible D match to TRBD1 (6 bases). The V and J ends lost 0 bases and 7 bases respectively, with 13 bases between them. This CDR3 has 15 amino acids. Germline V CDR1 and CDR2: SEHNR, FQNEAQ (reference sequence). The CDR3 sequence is CASSLAPGVGNEQFF. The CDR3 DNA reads TGTGCCAGCAGCTTAGCTCCAGGGGTTGGGAATGAGCAGTTCTTC.

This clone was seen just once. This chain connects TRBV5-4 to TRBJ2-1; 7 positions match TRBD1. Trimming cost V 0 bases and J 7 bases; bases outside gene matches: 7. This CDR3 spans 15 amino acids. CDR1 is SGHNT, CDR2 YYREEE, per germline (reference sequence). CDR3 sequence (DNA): TGTGCCAGCAGCTTGGAGTCGGGACAGTGGAATGAGCAGTTCTTC. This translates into CASSLESGQWNEQFF.

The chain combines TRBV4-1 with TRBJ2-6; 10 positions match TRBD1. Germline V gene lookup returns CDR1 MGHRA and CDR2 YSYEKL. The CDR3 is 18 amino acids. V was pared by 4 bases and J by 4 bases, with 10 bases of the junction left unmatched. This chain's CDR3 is CASSLGGTGEAGANVLTF. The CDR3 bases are TGCGCCAGCAGCCTCGGGGGGACAGGGGAGGCCGGGGCCAACGTCCTGACTTTC.

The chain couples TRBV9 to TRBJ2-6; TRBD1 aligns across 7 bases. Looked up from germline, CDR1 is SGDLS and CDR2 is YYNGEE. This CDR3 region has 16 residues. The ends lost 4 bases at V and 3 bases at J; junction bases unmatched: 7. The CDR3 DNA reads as TGTGCCAGCAGCCCCAAGGGGGCGCGTGGGGCCAACGTCCTGACTTTC. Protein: CASSPKGARGANVLTF.

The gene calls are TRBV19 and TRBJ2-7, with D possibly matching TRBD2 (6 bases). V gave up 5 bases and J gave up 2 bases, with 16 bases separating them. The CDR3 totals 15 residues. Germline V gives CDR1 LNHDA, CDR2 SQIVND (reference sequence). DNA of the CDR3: TGTGCCAGTAGTGACCGAGGTAGCGGTCCCTACGAGCAGTACTTC. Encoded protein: CASSDRGSGPYEQYF.

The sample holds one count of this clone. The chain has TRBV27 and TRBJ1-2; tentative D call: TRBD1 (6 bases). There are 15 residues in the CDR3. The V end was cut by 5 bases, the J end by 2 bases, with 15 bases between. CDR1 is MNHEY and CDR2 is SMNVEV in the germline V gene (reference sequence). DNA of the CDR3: TGTGCCAGCAGTCCCCGGGGGGCGCTAAACTATGGCTACACCTTC. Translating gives CASSPRGALNYGYTF.

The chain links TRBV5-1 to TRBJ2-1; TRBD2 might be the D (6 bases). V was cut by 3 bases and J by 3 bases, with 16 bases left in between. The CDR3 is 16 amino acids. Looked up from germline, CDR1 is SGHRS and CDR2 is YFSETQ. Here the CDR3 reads CASSYQGGENYNEQFF. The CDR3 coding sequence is TGCGCCAGCAGCTACCAAGGCGGGGAGAACTACAATGAGCAGTTCTTC.

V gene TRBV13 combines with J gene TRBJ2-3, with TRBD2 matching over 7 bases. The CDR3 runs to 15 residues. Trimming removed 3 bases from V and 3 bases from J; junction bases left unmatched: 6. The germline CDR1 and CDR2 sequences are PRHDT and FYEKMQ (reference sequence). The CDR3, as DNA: TGTGCCAGCAGCTTGGCCAGCGGGGAAACAGATACGCAGTATTTT. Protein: CASSLASGETDTQYF.

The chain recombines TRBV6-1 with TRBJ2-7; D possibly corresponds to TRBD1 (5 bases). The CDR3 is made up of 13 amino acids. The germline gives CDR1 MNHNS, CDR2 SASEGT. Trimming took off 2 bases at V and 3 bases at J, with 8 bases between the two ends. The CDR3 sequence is CASSEQGYYEQYF. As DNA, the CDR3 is TGTGCCAGCAGTGAACAGGGATACTACGAGCAGTACTTC.

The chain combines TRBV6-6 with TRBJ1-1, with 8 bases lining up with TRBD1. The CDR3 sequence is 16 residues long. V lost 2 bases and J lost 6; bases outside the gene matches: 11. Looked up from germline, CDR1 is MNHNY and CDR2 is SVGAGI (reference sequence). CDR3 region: CASSYDRGEREAEAFF. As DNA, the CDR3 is TGTGCCAGCAGTTACGACAGGGGAGAGCGAGAGGCTGAAGCTTTCTTT.

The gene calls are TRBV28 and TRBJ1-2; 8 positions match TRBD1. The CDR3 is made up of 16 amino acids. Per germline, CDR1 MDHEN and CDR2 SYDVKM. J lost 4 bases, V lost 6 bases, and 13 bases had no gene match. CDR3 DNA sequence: TGTGCCAGCAGGCCTCAGGGGGCCTACTTACTCTATGGCTACACCTTC. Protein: CASRPQGAYLLYGYTF.

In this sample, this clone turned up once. This CDR3 reads CAWSGGHNQPQHF. In DNA form, the CDR3 reads TGTGCCTGGAGTGGGGGGCACAATCAGCCCCAGCATTTT. V usage is TRBV30 and J usage is TRBJ1-5; possible D gene TRBD1, 6 bases. Per germline, CDR1 GTSNPN and CDR2 SVGIG (reference sequence). Trimming left V 1 base short and J 3 bases short, with 7 bases between. There are 13 residues in the CDR3.